The sequence of this TCR beta chain was determined in a study of cytomegalovirus exposure and HLA in healthy donors. General study results and limits: One variant, a missense change in DCLRE1C, was linked in a later analysis to TCR beta V- and J-gene trimming. Later analysis showed TCR association rates varying by HLA locus, highest for DRB1 and lowest for HLA-C. Cytomegalovirus association was assigned to about 180 TCR beta chains. Association of 15,000 to 20,000 TCR beta sequences with HLA alleles was found at 0.05 false discovery rate in a later analysis.

About this clone itself: Its specificity is not known.

Primers included in the PCR were 60 Vbeta and 13 Jbeta primers. Only in-frame clones appear in the TCRdb table, and some are missing; sequencing was by immunoSEQ multiplex PCR. The profile shows roughly 160,000 clones, 77% of them singletons. Germline V CDR1 and CDR2: MGHRA, YSYEKL. CDR3 length equals 16 residues. The V gene end was trimmed by 5 bases and the J gene end by 6 bases; junction bases not matched to a gene: 9. Sequencing input: PBMCs. The clonotype originates from a woman in her twenties or thirties in good health and CMV-seronegative. The V and J genes are TRBV4-1 and TRBJ2-1; 11 nucleotides line up with TRBD2. This CDR3 is CASSLHSGRAGNEQFF. CDR3 coding DNA: TGCGCCAGCAGCTTACATAGCGGGAGGGCCGGCAATGAGCAGTTCTTC.